This TCR beta chain was profiled in a study of T cells in Graves' hyperthyroidism and ophthalmopathy. Trimming removed 4 bases from V and 3 bases from J; junction bases left unmatched: 7. CDR1 ENHRY and CDR2 SYGVKD come from the germline V gene. This CDR3 has 15 residues. RNA transcripts were the template for amplifying TCR beta CDR3 regions. Using the HTBI primer set, a first-round RT-PCR was run on the TCR CDR3. MiXCR, applied by TCRdb to the multiplex PCR reads, yields one record per CDR3 protein. The sample shows 800,000 or so distinct CDR3 sequences, roughly 37% of them seen only once. Patients aged 18 to 65 had newly diagnosed hyperthyroidism of under 2 months' duration.

The sequence derives from a man aged 18 to 30 with Graves' hyperthyroidism. The sample comprised blood. The chain uses TRBV10-3 and TRBJ2-5; 8 positions match TRBD2. DNA of the CDR3: TGTGCCATCAGTGGGACCGGGGGGGGAGAAGAGACCCAGTACTTC. Translation: CAISGTGGGEETQYF.